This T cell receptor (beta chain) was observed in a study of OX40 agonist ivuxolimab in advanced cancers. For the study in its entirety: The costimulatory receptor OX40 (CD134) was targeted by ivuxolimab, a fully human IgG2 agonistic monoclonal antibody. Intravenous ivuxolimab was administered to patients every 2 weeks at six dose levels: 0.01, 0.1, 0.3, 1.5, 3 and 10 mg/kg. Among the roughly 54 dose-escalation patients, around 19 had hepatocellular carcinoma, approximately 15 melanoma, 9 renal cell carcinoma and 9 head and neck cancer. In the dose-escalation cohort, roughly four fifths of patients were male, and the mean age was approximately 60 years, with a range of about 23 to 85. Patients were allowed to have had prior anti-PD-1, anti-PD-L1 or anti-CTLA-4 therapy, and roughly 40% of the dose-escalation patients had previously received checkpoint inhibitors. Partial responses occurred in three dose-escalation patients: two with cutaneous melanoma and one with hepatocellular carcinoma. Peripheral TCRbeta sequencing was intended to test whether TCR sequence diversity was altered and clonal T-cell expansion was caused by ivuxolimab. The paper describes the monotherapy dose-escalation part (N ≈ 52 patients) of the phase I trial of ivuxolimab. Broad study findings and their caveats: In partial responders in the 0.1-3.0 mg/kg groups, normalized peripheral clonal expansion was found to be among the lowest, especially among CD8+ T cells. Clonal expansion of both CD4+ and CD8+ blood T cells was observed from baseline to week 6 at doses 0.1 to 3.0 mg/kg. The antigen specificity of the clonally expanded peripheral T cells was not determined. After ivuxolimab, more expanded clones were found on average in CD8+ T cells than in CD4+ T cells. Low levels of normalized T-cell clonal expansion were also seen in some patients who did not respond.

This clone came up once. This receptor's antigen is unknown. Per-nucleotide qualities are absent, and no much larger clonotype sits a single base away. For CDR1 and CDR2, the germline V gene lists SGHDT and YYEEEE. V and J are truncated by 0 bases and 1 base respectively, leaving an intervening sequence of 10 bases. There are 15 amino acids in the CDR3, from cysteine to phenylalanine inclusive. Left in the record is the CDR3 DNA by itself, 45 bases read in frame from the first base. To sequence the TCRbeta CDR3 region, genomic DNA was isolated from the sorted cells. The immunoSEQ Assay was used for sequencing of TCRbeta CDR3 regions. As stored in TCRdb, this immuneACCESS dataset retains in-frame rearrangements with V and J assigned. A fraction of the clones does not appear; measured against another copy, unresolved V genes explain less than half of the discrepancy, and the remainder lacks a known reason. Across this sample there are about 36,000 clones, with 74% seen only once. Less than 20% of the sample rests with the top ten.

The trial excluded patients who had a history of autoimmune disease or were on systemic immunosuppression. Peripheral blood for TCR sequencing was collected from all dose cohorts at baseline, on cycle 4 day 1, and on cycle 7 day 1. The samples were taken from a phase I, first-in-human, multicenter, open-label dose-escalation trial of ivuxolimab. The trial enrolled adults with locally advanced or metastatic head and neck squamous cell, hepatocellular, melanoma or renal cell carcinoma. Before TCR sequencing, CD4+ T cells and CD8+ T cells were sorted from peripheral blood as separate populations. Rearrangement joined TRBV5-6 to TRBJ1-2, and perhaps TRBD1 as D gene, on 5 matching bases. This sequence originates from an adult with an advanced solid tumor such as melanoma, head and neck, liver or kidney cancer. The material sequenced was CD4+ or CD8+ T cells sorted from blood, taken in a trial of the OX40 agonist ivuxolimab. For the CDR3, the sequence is CASSLGQGNNYGYTF. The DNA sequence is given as TGTGCCAGCAGCTTGGGGCAGGGCAATAACTATGGCTACACCTTC.